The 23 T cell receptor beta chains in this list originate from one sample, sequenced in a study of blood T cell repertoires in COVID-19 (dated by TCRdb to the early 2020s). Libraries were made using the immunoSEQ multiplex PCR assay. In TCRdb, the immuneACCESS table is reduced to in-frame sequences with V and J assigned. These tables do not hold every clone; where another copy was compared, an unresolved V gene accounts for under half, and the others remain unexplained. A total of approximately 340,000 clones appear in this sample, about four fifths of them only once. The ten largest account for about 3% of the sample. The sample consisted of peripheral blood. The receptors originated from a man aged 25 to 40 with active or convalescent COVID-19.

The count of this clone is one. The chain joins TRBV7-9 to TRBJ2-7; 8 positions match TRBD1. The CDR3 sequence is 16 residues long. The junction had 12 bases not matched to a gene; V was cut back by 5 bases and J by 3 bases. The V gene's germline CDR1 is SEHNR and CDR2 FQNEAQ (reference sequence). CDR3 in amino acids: CASSPTGALSIYEQYF. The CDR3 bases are TGTGCCAGCAGCCCGACAGGGGCGCTATCTATCTACGAGCAGTACTTC.

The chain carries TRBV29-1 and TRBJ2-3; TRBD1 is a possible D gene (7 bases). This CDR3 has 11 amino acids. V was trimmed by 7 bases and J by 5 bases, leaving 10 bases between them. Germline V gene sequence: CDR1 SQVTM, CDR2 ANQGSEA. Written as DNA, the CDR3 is TGCAGCGGCCAGGGGGGAGATACGCAGTATTTT. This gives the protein CSGQGGDTQYF.

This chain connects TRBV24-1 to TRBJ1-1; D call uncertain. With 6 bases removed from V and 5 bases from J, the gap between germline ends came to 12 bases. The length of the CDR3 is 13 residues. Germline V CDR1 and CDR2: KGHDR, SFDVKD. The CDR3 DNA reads TGTGCCACCAGTAGTACGGGGAGAACTGAAGCTTTCTTT. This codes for CATSSTGRTEAFF.

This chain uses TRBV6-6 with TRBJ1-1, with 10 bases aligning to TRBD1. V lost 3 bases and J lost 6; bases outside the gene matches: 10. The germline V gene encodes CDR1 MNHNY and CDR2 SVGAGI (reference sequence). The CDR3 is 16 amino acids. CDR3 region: CASSYRGQGKRAEAFF. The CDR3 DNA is TGTGCCAGCAGTTATCGGGGACAGGGGAAAAGAGCTGAAGCTTTCTTT.

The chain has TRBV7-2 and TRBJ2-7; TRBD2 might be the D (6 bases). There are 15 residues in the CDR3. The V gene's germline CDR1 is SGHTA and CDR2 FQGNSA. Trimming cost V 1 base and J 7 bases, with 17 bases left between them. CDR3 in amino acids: CASSLGGGAAGEQYF. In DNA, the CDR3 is TGTGCCAGCAGCTTAGGGGGCGGGGCCGCTGGAGAGCAGTACTTC.

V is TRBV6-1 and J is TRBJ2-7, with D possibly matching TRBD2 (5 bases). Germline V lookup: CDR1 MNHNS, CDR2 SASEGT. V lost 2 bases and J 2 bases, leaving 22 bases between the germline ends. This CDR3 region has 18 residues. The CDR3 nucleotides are TGTGCCAGCAGTGAATCACGCATTACTAGGAGATTACCCTACGAGCAGTACTTC. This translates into CASSESRITRRLPYEQYF.

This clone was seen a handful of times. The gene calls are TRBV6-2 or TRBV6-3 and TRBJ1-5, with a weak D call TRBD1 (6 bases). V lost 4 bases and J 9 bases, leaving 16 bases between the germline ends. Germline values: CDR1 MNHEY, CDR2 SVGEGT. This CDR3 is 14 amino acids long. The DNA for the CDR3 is TGTGCCAGCAGTTCTCAGGGGAGAGGGCTGCCCCAGCATTTT. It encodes CASSSQGRGLPQHF.

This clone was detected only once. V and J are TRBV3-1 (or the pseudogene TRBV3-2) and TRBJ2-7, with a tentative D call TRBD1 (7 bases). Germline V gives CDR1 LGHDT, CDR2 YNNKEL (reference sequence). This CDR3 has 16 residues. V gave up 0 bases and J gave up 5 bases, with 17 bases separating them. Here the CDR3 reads CASSQDLRQGGHEQYF. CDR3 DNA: TGTGCCAGCAGCCAAGATCTACGACAGGGAGGACACGAGCAGTACTTC.

The CDR3 bases are TGTGCCAGCAGCCAAGATATGAGGGTTTTCGTCAATCAGCCCCAGCATTTT. It specifies CASSQDMRVFVNQPQHF. The genes are TRBV3-1 (or the pseudogene TRBV3-2) and TRBJ1-5; D is ambiguous. This CDR3 has 17 residues. Germline CDR1 and CDR2: LGHDT and YNNKEL (reference sequence). Trimming shortened V by 0 bases and J by 3 bases, and 15 bases separated the two germline ends.

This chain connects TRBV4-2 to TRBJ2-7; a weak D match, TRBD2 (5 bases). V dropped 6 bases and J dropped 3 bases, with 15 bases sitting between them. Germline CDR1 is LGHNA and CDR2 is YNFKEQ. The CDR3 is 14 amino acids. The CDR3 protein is CASRGFVGDYEQYF. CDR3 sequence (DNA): TGTGCCAGCAGGGGGTTTGTGGGAGACTACGAGCAGTACTTC.

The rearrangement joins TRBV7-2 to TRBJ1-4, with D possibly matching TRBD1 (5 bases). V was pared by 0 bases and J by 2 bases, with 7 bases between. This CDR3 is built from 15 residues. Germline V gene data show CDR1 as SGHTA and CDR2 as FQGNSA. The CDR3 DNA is TGTGCCAGCAGCTTAGCCGCAGGGACTAATGAAAAACTGTTTTTT. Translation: CASSLAAGTNEKLFF. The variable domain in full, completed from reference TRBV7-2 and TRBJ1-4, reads GAGVSQSPSNKVTEKGKDVELRCDPISGHTALYWYRQSLGQGLEFLIYFQGNSAPDKSGLPSDRFSAERTGGSVSTLTIQRTQQEDSAVYLCASSLAAGTNEKLFFGSGTQLSVL.

CDR3 nucleotide sequence: TGCAGCGCTGAGGTGGACAGGGCCACCGGGGAGCTGTTTTTT. This translates into CSAEVDRATGELFF. The rearrangement uses TRBV29-1 and TRBJ2-2; 8 positions match TRBD1. V shed 7 bases and J 4 bases; nucleotides not matched to a gene: 8. The CDR3 is 14 residues long. Germline V gene data show CDR1 as SQVTM and CDR2 as ANQGSEA.

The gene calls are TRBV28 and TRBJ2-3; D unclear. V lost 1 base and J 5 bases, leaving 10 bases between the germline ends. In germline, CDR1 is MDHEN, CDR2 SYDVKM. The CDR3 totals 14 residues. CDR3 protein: CASSLSIRGDTQYF. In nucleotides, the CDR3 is TGTGCCAGCAGTTTATCTATAAGAGGAGATACGCAGTATTTT.

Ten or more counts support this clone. CDR3 protein: CASRTADRSNSPLHF. CDR3 DNA: TGTGCCAGCAGAACGGCGGACAGGTCTAATTCACCCCTCCACTTT. The J gene is TRBJ1-6, the V gene TRBV27; 7 nucleotides line up with TRBD1. Per the germline V gene, CDR1 is MNHEY and CDR2 is SMNVEV (reference sequence). The CDR3 sequence is 15 residues long. Losses at the gene ends were 6 bases for V and 6 bases for J; bases not matched to a gene: 8.

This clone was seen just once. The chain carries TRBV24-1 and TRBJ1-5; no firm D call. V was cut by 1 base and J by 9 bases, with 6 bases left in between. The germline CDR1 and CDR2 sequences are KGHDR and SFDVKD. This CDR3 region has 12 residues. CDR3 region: CATSDLRGPQHF. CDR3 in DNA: TGTGCCACCAGTGATTTACGGGGGCCCCAGCATTTT.

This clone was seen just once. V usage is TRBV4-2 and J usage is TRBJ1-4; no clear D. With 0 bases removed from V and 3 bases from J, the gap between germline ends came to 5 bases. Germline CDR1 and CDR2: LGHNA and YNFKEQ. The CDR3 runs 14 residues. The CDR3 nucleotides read TGTGCCAGCAGCCAAGATCAGGCTAATGAAAAACTGTTTTTT. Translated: CASSQDQANEKLFF.

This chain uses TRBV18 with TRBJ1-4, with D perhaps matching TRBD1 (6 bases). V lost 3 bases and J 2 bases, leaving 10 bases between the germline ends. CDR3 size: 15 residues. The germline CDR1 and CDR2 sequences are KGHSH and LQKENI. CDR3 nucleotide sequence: TGTGCCAGCTCACCGGCGGGGGCCACTAATGAAAAACTGTTTTTT. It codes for CASSPAGATNEKLFF.

CDR3 nucleotide sequence: TGTGCCATCAGAAGGGACAGGGGCTCTGGAAACACCATATATTTT. It specifies CAIRRDRGSGNTIYF. V usage is TRBV10-3 and J usage is TRBJ1-3; TRBD1 aligns across 10 bases. The CDR3 runs 15 residues. Trimming at V came to 6 bases and at J to 0 bases, leaving 2 bases not matched to a gene. Germline CDR1 reads ENHRY; CDR2 reads SYGVKD.

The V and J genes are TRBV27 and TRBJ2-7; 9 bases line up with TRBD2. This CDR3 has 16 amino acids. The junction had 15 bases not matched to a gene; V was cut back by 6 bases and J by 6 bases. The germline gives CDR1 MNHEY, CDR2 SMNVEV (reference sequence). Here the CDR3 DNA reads TGTGCCAGCAGCCGTTTATCGGCGGGAGGGCCGTCCGAGCAGTACTTC. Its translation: CASSRLSAGGPSEQYF.

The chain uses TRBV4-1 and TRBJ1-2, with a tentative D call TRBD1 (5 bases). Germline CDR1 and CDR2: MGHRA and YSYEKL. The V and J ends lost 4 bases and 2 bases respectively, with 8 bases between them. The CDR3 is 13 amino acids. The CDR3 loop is CASSPDKNYGYTF. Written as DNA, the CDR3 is TGCGCCAGCAGCCCGGACAAGAACTATGGCTACACCTTC.

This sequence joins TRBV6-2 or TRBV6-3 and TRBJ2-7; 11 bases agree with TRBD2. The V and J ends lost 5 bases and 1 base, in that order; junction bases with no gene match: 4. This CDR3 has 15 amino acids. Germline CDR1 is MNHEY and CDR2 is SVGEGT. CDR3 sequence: CASSPGLAVSYEQYF. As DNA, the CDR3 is TGTGCCAGCAGTCCGGGACTAGCGGTTTCCTACGAGCAGTACTTC.

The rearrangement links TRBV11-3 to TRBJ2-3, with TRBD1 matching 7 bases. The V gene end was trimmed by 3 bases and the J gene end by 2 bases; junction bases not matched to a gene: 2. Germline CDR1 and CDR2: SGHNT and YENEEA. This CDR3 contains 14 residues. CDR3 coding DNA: TGTGCCAGCAGCTTGGGACAGAACACAGATACGCAGTATTTT. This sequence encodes CASSLGQNTDTQYF.

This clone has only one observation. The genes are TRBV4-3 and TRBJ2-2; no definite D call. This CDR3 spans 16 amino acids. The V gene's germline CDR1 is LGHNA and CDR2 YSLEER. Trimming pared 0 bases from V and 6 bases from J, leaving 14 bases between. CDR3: CASSQDPVSSSGELFF. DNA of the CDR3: TGCGCCAGCAGCCAAGACCCGGTATCGTCATCCGGGGAGCTGTTTTTT.